The 30 T cell receptor beta chains presented below share a single source sample, sequenced in a study of T cell clonotyping in hematopoietic cell transplantation. Indicated time point: recipient sample about 28 days before transplant, after cytoreduction. Only in-frame clones appear in the TCRdb table, and some are missing; sequencing was by immunoSEQ multiplex PCR. The sample shows roughly 6,700 clones, roughly 97% of them seen only once. Here the sequenced sample was peripheral blood mononuclear cells, taken before stem cell transplant. The receptors were gathered from a man aged 65-85 years with acute myeloid leukemia. Some clones in this sample may be carry-over from other donors' samples.

J is TRBJ1-5 and V is TRBV7-2; 7 bases are a match to TRBD1. V lost 5 bases and J lost 6; bases outside the gene matches: 7. The CDR3 runs to 14 residues. From germline, CDR1 is SGHTA and CDR2 FQGNSA. CDR3 in DNA: TGTGCCAGCAGCATGACAGGGCTGTTTCAGCCCCAGCATTTT. Translation: CASSMTGLFQPQHF.

The CDR3 nucleotides read TGTGCCAGCAGCCCGAGACAGGGGGCGTTTGACGAGCAGTACTTC. This encodes CASSPRQGAFDEQYF. The chain recombines TRBV11-1 with TRBJ2-7; TRBD1 matches 10 bases. CDR3 length: 15 amino acids. CDR1 and CDR2 (germline): SGHAT, FQDESV (reference sequence). Trimming cost V 5 bases and J 5 bases; bases outside gene matches: 9.

CDR3 loop: CASRSTGSSTEAFF. In nucleotides, the CDR3 is TGTGCCAGCAGGTCCACGGGATCTTCCACTGAAGCTTTCTTT. The chain joins TRBV25-1 to TRBJ1-1; D is unresolved. Germline V gives CDR1 MGHDK, CDR2 SYGVNS. V shed 6 bases and J shed 4 bases, with 15 bases lying between them. This CDR3 region has 14 residues.

The chain carries TRBV4-2 and TRBJ1-6; TRBD1 matches 9 bases. CDR1 is LGHNA, CDR2 YNFKEQ, per germline. CDR3 length: 15 residues. The junction had 8 bases not matched to a gene; V was cut back by 5 bases and J by 9 bases. In DNA form, the CDR3 reads TGTGCCAGCAGCTGGACAGGGGAAGGGAGTTCACCCCTCCACTTT. It is translated as CASSWTGEGSSPLHF.

The V and J genes are TRBV7-2 and TRBJ1-1; D remains ambiguous. V shed 3 bases and J shed 3 bases, with 14 bases lying between them. Germline V lookup: CDR1 SGHTA, CDR2 FQGNSA. This CDR3 is built from 15 residues. The CDR3 is CASSFETGSDTEAFF. The CDR3 DNA is TGTGCCAGCAGCTTTGAGACCGGTTCGGACACTGAAGCTTTCTTT.

The rearrangement joins TRBV7-2 to TRBJ1-5; D is uncertain. Germline loops: CDR1 SGHTA, CDR2 FQGNSA. With 5 bases removed from V and 0 bases from J, the gap between germline ends came to 11 bases. The CDR3 covers 15 residues. The CDR3 nucleotides are TGTGCCAGCAGCCTGTACCGGGATAGCAATCAGCCCCAGCATTTT. It translates to CASSLYRDSNQPQHF. Filled out from reference TRBV7-2 and TRBJ1-5, the complete variable domain reads GAGVSQSPSNKVTEKGKDVELRCDPISGHTALYWYRQSLGQGLEFLIYFQGNSAPDKSGLPSDRFSAERTGGSVSTLTIQRTQQEDSAVYLCASSLYRDSNQPQHFGDGTRLSIL.

The chain has TRBV19 and TRBJ1-2; D is undetermined. Trimming took off 9 bases at V and 8 bases at J, with 16 bases between the two ends. The CDR3 totals 12 residues. CDR1 is LNHDA and CDR2 is SQIVND in the germline V gene (reference sequence). The CDR3 DNA reads TGTGCCAGCCAGGAGTTTAAGTTAGGCTACACCTTC. Translation gives CASQEFKLGYTF.

This chain uses TRBV6-1 with TRBJ2-1, with a possible D match to TRBD1 (6 bases). The V gene lost 3 bases and the J gene lost 2 bases, with 11 bases spanning the gap. Per germline, CDR1 MNHNS and CDR2 SASEGT. The length of the CDR3 is 15 residues. CDR3 bases: TGTGCCAGCAGTGACCACAGGGTCCCCTACAATGAGCAGTTCTTC. Protein sequence: CASSDHRVPYNEQFF.

The V and J genes are TRBV7-2 and TRBJ2-7; D may be TRBD1 (6 bases). CDR3 length: 11 residues. CDR1 is SGHTA and CDR2 is FQGNSA in the germline V gene. V shed 10 bases and J shed 0 bases, with 7 bases lying between them. The CDR3 here is CATGVSYEQYF. DNA for the CDR3: TGTGCCACAGGGGTCTCCTACGAGCAGTACTTC.

This clone was found once. The CDR3 DNA follows: TGTGCCAGCAGCGTGGGGACTAGCGGCGGGGACGAGCAGTACTTC. Its translation is CASSVGTSGGDEQYF. The rearrangement links TRBV13 to TRBJ2-7; TRBD2 matches at 11 bases. Germline-derived CDR1 and CDR2 are PRHDT and FYEKMQ (reference sequence). The CDR3 has 15 amino acids. J lost 5 bases, V lost 5 bases, and 8 bases had no gene match.

The J gene is TRBJ2-3, the V gene TRBV30, with 14 bases aligning to TRBD2. The junction had 6 bases not matched to a gene; V was cut back by 2 bases and J by 2 bases. This CDR3 is 17 amino acids long. Germline V CDR1 and CDR2: GTSNPN, SVGIG (reference sequence). The CDR3 nucleotides are TGTGCCTGGAGTCGTTGGACTAGCGGGAGGAACACAGATACGCAGTATTTT. This encodes CAWSRWTSGRNTDTQYF.

V gene TRBV5-6 combines with J gene TRBJ1-1; 7 bases match TRBD1. V lost 2 bases to trimming and J lost 2 bases; unmatched junction nucleotides: 3. The germline V gene has CDR1 SGHDT and CDR2 YYEEEE. This CDR3 contains 14 residues. In DNA, the CDR3 is TGTGCCAGCAGCTTCGGGACAGATAACACTGAAGCTTTCTTT. This translates into CASSFGTDNTEAFF.

The V and J genes are TRBV11-3 and TRBJ2-1; D gene unclear. The germline V gene encodes CDR1 SGHNT and CDR2 YENEEA. The CDR3 runs to 12 residues. Trimming removed 4 bases from V and 9 bases from J, with 10 bases in between. CDR3 residues: CASSYSSVEQFF. CDR3 in DNA: TGTGCCAGCAGCTACTCGAGCGTTGAGCAGTTCTTC.

The gene calls are TRBV5-6 and TRBJ1-2, with D hard to call. The CDR3 runs to 14 residues. V gave up 1 base and J gave up 6 bases, with 13 bases separating them. Per the germline V gene, CDR1 is SGHDT and CDR2 is YYEEEE. CDR3 nucleotide sequence: TGTGCCAGCAGCTTGCCCTCCGGGGTTGATGGCTACACCTTC. Its translation: CASSLPSGVDGYTF.

CDR3 nucleotides: TGCGCCAGCAGCCATCTAGCTCCCCGGGACAGAAACAATGAGCAGTTCTTC. Translating gives CASSHLAPRDRNNEQFF. This chain connects TRBV5-1 to TRBJ2-1; 7 bases match TRBD1. The CDR3 is 17 amino acids. Germline loops: CDR1 SGHRS, CDR2 YFSETQ. V dropped 4 bases and J dropped 5; count of bases not matched to a gene: 15.

The genes are TRBV2 and TRBJ1-5, with TRBD1 as a possible D gene (6 bases). CDR3 length equals 14 residues. Trimming left V 7 bases short and J 4 bases short, with 14 bases between. Germline CDR1 reads SNHLY; CDR2 reads FYNNEI. DNA for the CDR3: TGTGCCAGCACCTGGGTAGGGGGTAATCAGCCCCAGCATTTT. Amino acids: CASTWVGGNQPQHF.

J is TRBJ1-2 and V is TRBV6-1; no clear D gene. CDR1 is MNHNS and CDR2 is SASEGT in the germline V gene. With 2 bases removed from V and 4 bases from J, the gap between germline ends came to 8 bases. The CDR3 covers 13 residues. In DNA, the CDR3 is TGTGCCAGCAGTGAAAGGCGCATCTATGGCTACACCTTC. Its translation is CASSERRIYGYTF.

The J gene is TRBJ2-1, the V gene TRBV2, with 10 bases lining up with TRBD2. The CDR3 covers 14 residues. CDR1 is SNHLY and CDR2 is FYNNEI in the germline V gene. Trimming cost V 7 bases and J 4 bases; bases outside gene matches: 4. The CDR3 is CASTGTSVYNEQFF. CDR3 bases: TGTGCCAGCACCGGGACTAGCGTTTACAATGAGCAGTTCTTC.

CDR3 in amino acids: CASSEARGADRFNQETQYF. The CDR3 DNA reads as TGTGCCAGCAGTGAAGCGCGGGGGGCCGACAGGTTTAACCAAGAGACCCAGTACTTC. This rearrangement joins TRBV6-1 to TRBJ2-5; TRBD2 matches 8 bases. CDR1 is MNHNS, CDR2 SASEGT, per germline. The ends lost 0 bases at V and 0 bases at J; junction bases unmatched: 12. CDR3 length: 19 amino acids.

The chain employs TRBV7-2 and TRBJ2-7; TRBD2 aligns across 8 bases. V shed 1 base and J 3 bases; nucleotides not matched to a gene: 5. Germline V lookup: CDR1 SGHTA, CDR2 FQGNSA. The CDR3 is 15 amino acids. The CDR3 reads CASSLEGLVFYEQYF. CDR3 DNA sequence: TGTGCCAGCAGCTTAGAGGGACTAGTTTTCTACGAGCAGTACTTC.

The chain recombines TRBV7-2 with TRBJ1-1, with a weak D call TRBD1 (5 bases). V lost 6 bases and J lost 8, with 13 bases in between. The CDR3 covers 12 residues. Germline values: CDR1 SGHTA, CDR2 FQGNSA. CDR3 bases: TGTGCCAGCAGACTCTCCGGGACCGAAGCTTTCTTT. It is translated as CASRLSGTEAFF.

The chain has TRBV14 and TRBJ2-7; TRBD2 might be the D (6 bases). The CDR3 consists of 15 residues. The V and J ends lost 5 bases and 2 bases respectively, with 16 bases between them. Germline lookup yields CDR1 SGHDN and CDR2 FVKESK. Here the CDR3 DNA reads TGTGCCAGCAGCGTGATATGGGAGGAAACCTACGAGCAGTACTTC. It specifies CASSVIWEETYEQYF.

In this sample, this clone turned up once. This chain joins TRBV11-3 and TRBJ1-4; possible D gene TRBD1, 5 bases. Trimming took off 5 bases at V and 10 bases at J, with 14 bases between the two ends. CDR3 length: 13 residues. Looked up from germline, CDR1 is SGHNT and CDR2 is YENEEA. For the CDR3, the DNA is TGTGCCAGCAGCCGGGACCGTCTGGGAAAACTGTTTTTT. Protein product: CASSRDRLGKLFF.

The chain is built from TRBV9 and TRBJ2-2; D possibly corresponds to TRBD2 (6 bases). Trimming removed 0 bases at V and 7 bases at J, with 10 bases between. The CDR3 runs 14 residues. Germline loops: CDR1 SGDLS, CDR2 YYNGEE. The CDR3 region is CASSVAWGVGELFF. The CDR3 coding sequence is TGTGCCAGCAGCGTAGCTTGGGGGGTCGGGGAGCTGTTTTTT.

The chain carries TRBV28 and TRBJ2-3; 12 nucleotides match TRBD2. The CDR3 spans 14 residues. Germline CDR1 MDHEN, CDR2 SYDVKM. The J segment lost 2 bases and the V segment lost 10 bases, leaving 4 bases of the junction unmatched. CDR3 sequence: CATLAGGPTDTQYF. CDR3 in DNA: TGTGCCACCCTAGCGGGGGGGCCCACAGATACGCAGTATTTT.

The rearrangement links TRBV19 to TRBJ1-4; 9 nucleotides agree with TRBD1. The germline V gene encodes CDR1 LNHDA and CDR2 SQIVND (reference sequence). Germline trimming cut 8 bases from V and 0 bases from J; bases unmatched to any gene: 7. The CDR3 sequence is 16 residues long. CDR3 loop: CASGTGGFSTNEKLFF. DNA of the CDR3: TGTGCCAGTGGCACAGGGGGCTTCTCAACTAATGAAAAACTGTTTTTT.

The rearrangement joins TRBV6-5 to TRBJ2-3; TRBD2 agrees at 11 bases. V gave up 5 bases and J gave up 1 base; unmatched junction bases: 2. Germline V gives CDR1 MNHEY, CDR2 SVGAGI. The CDR3 length is 15 residues. CDR3 protein: CASSLAGGRTDTQYF. CDR3 coding DNA: TGTGCCAGCAGTCTAGCGGGGGGCCGCACAGATACGCAGTATTTT.

The chain uses TRBV27 and TRBJ2-7; D call uncertain. This CDR3 is built from 13 residues. Looked up from germline, CDR1 is MNHEY and CDR2 is SMNVEV (reference sequence). Trimming pared 2 bases from V and 4 bases from J, leaving 9 bases between. The CDR3 nucleotides read TGTGCCAGCAGTTTAATAGTCGGGTACGAGCAGTACTTC. Translated: CASSLIVGYEQYF.

V usage is TRBV11-2 and J usage is TRBJ2-3; 10 nucleotides align to TRBD2. This CDR3 is built from 15 residues. Unmatched junction bases numbered 3, after V lost 5 bases and J lost 1 base. Germline V gives CDR1 SGHAT, CDR2 FQNNGV. For the CDR3, the DNA is TGTGCCAGCAGCCCGAGCGGGGGGGGCACAGATACGCAGTATTTT. It specifies CASSPSGGGTDTQYF.

The chain is built from TRBV30 and TRBJ1-4; D perhaps matches TRBD1 (5 bases). V lost 2 bases and J lost 5, with 21 bases in between. This CDR3 spans 17 amino acids. Per the germline V gene, CDR1 is GTSNPN and CDR2 is SVGIG (reference sequence). CDR3 sequence: CAWSPNRQTWGNEKLFF. As DNA, the CDR3 is TGTGCCTGGAGTCCCAACAGGCAAACTTGGGGAAATGAAAAACTGTTTTTT.